This T cell receptor beta chain was captured in a study of T cell changes during pregnancy in multiple sclerosis. Trimming pared 2 bases from V and 0 bases from J, leaving 11 bases between. There are 15 residues in the CDR3. CDR1 is SGHDT, CDR2 YYEEEE, per germline. TCRdb keeps only in-frame clones here, not all; method: immunoSEQ multiplex PCR. Of 50,000 to 65,000 clones listed, 88% are singletons. The chain couples TRBV5-6 to TRBJ1-1; D might be TRBD1 (6 bases). The TCR was taken from a female donor with multiple sclerosis, enrolled in a pregnancy study. The input for sequencing was peripheral blood, taken in the first trimester of pregnancy. The CDR3 loop is CASSFYDRMNTEAFF. In DNA form, the CDR3 reads TGTGCCAGCAGCTTCTATGACAGGATGAACACTGAAGCTTTCTTT.